The 11 T cell receptor beta chains below come from one sample, sequenced in a study of blood T cell repertoires in COVID-19. Method: immunoSEQ multiplex PCR; TCRdb's copy keeps in-frame clones and lacks some. The data show about 290,000 clones, 85% seen once. The sample taken for sequencing was peripheral blood. These receptors all stem from a woman between 45 and 65 years old with active or convalescent COVID-19.

This clone appeared once. This sequence joins TRBV11-2 and TRBJ2-7; 8 bases agree with TRBD2. With 1 base clipped from V and 2 bases from J, the junction kept 4 bases outside the gene matches. Per the germline V gene, CDR1 is SGHAT and CDR2 is FQNNGV. The CDR3 consists of 15 residues. CDR3 DNA sequence: TGTGCCAGCAGCTTAGCGGCCGGGAGGGCCTACGAGCAGTACTTC. This encodes CASSLAAGRAYEQYF.

The genes are TRBV11-2 and TRBJ1-6; no clear D gene. CDR3 length: 16 residues. Trimming removed 2 bases at V and 0 bases at J, with 8 bases between. From germline, CDR1 is SGHAT and CDR2 FQNNGV. CDR3 region: CASSLMPSSYNSPLHF. The CDR3 nucleotides are TGTGCCAGCAGCTTAATGCCTAGCTCCTATAATTCACCCCTCCACTTT. The full variable domain, its missing parts supplied by reference TRBV11-2 and TRBJ1-6, is EAGVAQSPRYKIIEKRQSVAFWCNPISGHATLYWYQQILGQGPKLLIQFQNNGVVDDSQLPKDRFSAERLKGVDSTLKIQPAKLEDSAVYLCASSLMPSSYNSPLHFGNGTRLTVT.

The rearrangement uses TRBV18 and TRBJ2-1; D ambiguous. Trimming took 2 bases from V and 7 from J, leaving 9 bases between them. From germline, CDR1 is KGHSH and CDR2 LQKENI. The CDR3 is made up of 13 amino acids. In nucleotides, the CDR3 is TGTGCCAGCTCACCAGTCGTAGAGAATGAGCAGTTCTTC. Its translation is CASSPVVENEQFF.

The V and J genes are TRBV6-1 and TRBJ2-1; perhaps TRBD2 as D (5 bases). Germline values: CDR1 MNHNS, CDR2 SASEGT. V was trimmed by 3 bases and J by 4 bases, leaving 7 bases between them. The CDR3 covers 13 residues. The CDR3 loop reads CASSDTGYNEQFF. CDR3 DNA: TGTGCCAGCAGTGATACGGGATACAATGAGCAGTTCTTC.

The chain joins TRBV18 to TRBJ2-1; TRBD2 matches 9 bases. The germline V gene has CDR1 KGHSH and CDR2 LQKENI. The CDR3 spans 13 residues. V lost 2 bases, J lost 10 bases, and 3 bases stayed unmatched. The CDR3 nucleotides read TGTGCCAGCTCACCAGTGACTAGCGGCGAGCAGTTCTTC. Translated: CASSPVTSGEQFF.

This clone was found once. V is TRBV29-1 and J is TRBJ2-7; 10 nucleotides match TRBD2. With 6 bases clipped from V and 6 bases from J, the junction kept 8 bases outside the gene matches. This CDR3 is built from 13 residues. CDR1 SQVTM and CDR2 ANQGSEA come from the germline V gene. CDR3 in DNA: TGCAGCGTCCTGATAGCGGGGGGCGGCGAGCAGTACTTC. Its translation: CSVLIAGGGEQYF.

Concerning this clone: This specimen includes other DNA sequences encoding the same CDR3. This chain uses TRBV5-1 with TRBJ2-1, with D perhaps matching TRBD2 (6 bases). The germline V gene encodes CDR1 SGHRS and CDR2 YFSETQ. The V end was cut by 2 bases, the J end by 0 bases, with 9 bases between. The CDR3 spans 15 residues. This CDR3 is CASSFGGSSYNEQFF. The CDR3 DNA reads TGCGCCAGCAGCTTCGGGGGAAGCTCCTACAATGAGCAGTTCTTC.

The chain joins TRBV12-3 or TRBV12-4 to TRBJ2-7; D is undetermined. The CDR3 spans 12 residues. The V gene lost 7 bases and the J gene lost 6 bases, with 13 bases spanning the gap. Here the CDR3 DNA reads TGTGCCAGCACTTTCGACGGGTCCGAGCAGTACTTC. Residues: CASTFDGSEQYF.

This clone appeared a few times. The rearrangement uses TRBV5-1 and TRBJ2-1, with 16 bases aligning to TRBD2. V was clipped by 4 bases and J by 6 bases; unmatched bases: 10. The CDR3 runs to 18 residues. Germline V gives CDR1 SGHRS, CDR2 YFSETQ. CDR3 loop: CASSPGLAGGPSTNEQFF. CDR3 nucleotide sequence: TGCGCCAGCAGCCCGGGACTAGCGGGAGGGCCGTCTACCAATGAGCAGTTCTTC.

This chain joins TRBV10-3 and TRBJ2-3, with 10 bases aligning to TRBD2. Trimming at V came to 2 bases and at J to 5 bases, leaving 7 bases not matched to a gene. Per germline, CDR1 ENHRY and CDR2 SYGVKD. This CDR3 spans 16 amino acids. CDR3 bases: TGTGCCATCAGTGAGCCCCCTAGCGGGAGTGGAGATACGCAGTATTTT. Translating it yields CAISEPPSGSGDTQYF.

This clone was detected only once. The rearrangement uses TRBV11-3 and TRBJ2-1; no definite D call. CDR1 and CDR2 from the germline V gene are SGHNT and YENEEA. The CDR3 is 14 residues long. V lost 0 bases and J lost 9, with 12 bases in between. CDR3 DNA: TGTGCCAGCAGCTTAGATTCTAGGTTGGGTGAGCAGTTCTTC. This sequence encodes CASSLDSRLGEQFF.